The rows below give T cell receptor beta chains drawn from one sample of a study of CD8 T cells in Susac syndrome. A single record per CDR3 protein comes from TCRdb applying MiXCR to the immunoSEQ multiplex PCR reads. The sample yields about 210,000 distinct CDR3 sequences, 95% seen once. Sequencing input: CD4+ T cells from PBMCs. Receptors were obtained from a human donor with multiple sclerosis. Each CDR3 is given with its conserved first and last residue. Fields, in order: V gene, J gene, D gene, clone size, CDR3 DNA, CDR3 protein. A D gene is named only where the DNA matches it firmly. Not every row has a clone size; where given, it reads once, few, many or a size class.

>TRBV3-1|TRBJ2-4|TRBD2|-
TGTGCCAGCAGCCAAGACCCGGTAGCGGGAGCCAAAAACATTCAGTACTTC
CASSQDPVAGAKNIQYF
>TRBV20-1|TRBJ2-2|-|once
TGCAGTGCTAGAGATGGGGGGACCGGGGAGCTGTTTTTT
CSARDGGTGELFF
>TRBV7-9|TRBJ1-2|-|-
TGTGCCAGCAGCTTAGAGTCGGCTAACTATGGCTACACCTTC
CASSLESANYGYTF
>TRBV12-3/TRBV12-4|TRBJ2-4|-|-
TGTGCCAGCAGTCCCGAGGCACTAAACATTCAGTACTTC
CASSPEALNIQYF
>TRBV20-1|TRBJ1-4|-|-
TGCAGTGCTAAGGACAGCCAAACAACTAATGAAAAACTGTTTTTT
CSAKDSQTTNEKLFF
>TRBV7-9|TRBJ2-4|TRBD1|-
TGTGCCAGCAGCTTCGGACAGGGCATAGCCAAAAACATTCAGTACTTC
CASSFGQGIAKNIQYF
>TRBV23-1|TRBJ2-3|TRBD2|-
TGCGCCGGAATAGAAGCGGGAAGCCTTATCTACACAGATACGCAGTATTTT
CAGIEAGSLIYTDTQYF
>TRBV12-3/TRBV12-4|TRBJ2-3|TRBD2|-
TGTGCCAGCAGTTTTTCAGCGGGGGGATTTACAGATACGCAGTATTTT
CASSFSAGGFTDTQYF
>TRBV19|TRBJ2-3|-|-
TGTGCCACCACGCTACAGCTCTCTAGCACAGATACGCAGTATTTT
CATTLQLSSTDTQYF
>TRBV27|TRBJ2-7|TRBD1|-
TGTGCCAGCAGTTTCCGGGACAGGGTAGTCGAGCAGTACTTC
CASSFRDRVVEQYF
>TRBV11-1|TRBJ1-1|-|-
TGTGCCAGCAGCTTAGCGGGGCGTACTGAAGCTTTCTTT
CASSLAGRTEAFF
>TRBV29-1|TRBJ1-1|-|-
TGCAGCGCTACCTACACCACTGAAGCTTTCTTT
CSATYTTEAFF
>TRBV3-1|TRBJ2-7|-|-
TGTGCCAGCAGCCGAAGCCCTCACAGGGAATACGAGCAGTACTTC
CASSRSPHREYEQYF
>TRBV29-1|TRBJ2-7|-|-
TGCAGCGTTGAAAGGACAGGAGGGTACGAGCAGTACTTC
CSVERTGGYEQYF
>TRBV20-1|TRBJ1-1|-|-
TGCAGTGCTAGAATTGTGGAGGGCGGGGGAACTGAAGCTTTCTTT
CSARIVEGGGTEAFF
>TRBV7-3|TRBJ2-6|-|-
TGTGCCAGCAGCCGCTCTGGGGCCAACGTCCTGACTTTC
CASSRSGANVLTF
>TRBV19|TRBJ1-5|TRBD1|-
TGTGCCAGTAGTATAGAAGTCCCGGACAGGCGGAATCAGCCCCAGCATTTT
CASSIEVPDRRNQPQHF
>TRBV4-2|TRBJ1-2|TRBD1|-
TGTGCCAGCAGCCAAGACCCGACAGGGATAACCTATGGCTACACCTTC
CASSQDPTGITYGYTF
>TRBV5-6|TRBJ2-5|TRBD2|-
TGTGCCAGCAGCGACCTCGGGCTAGCGGGGGACCAAGAGACCCAGTACTTC
CASSDLGLAGDQETQYF
>TRBV27|TRBJ1-2|TRBD1|-
TGTGCCAGCAGTTCATACACAGGGGGAGGCTACACCTTC
CASSSYTGGGYTF
>TRBV27|TRBJ1-1|-|-
TGTGCCAGCAGTTTTAGGGGATTCGAGGGCGCAGCTTTCTTT
CASSFRGFEGAAFF
>TRBV11-2|TRBJ2-3|TRBD1|-
TGTGCCAGCAGCTTAGGGACAGGGGCCACAGATACGCAGTATTTT
CASSLGTGATDTQYF
>TRBV24-1|TRBJ2-3|-|-
TGTGCCACCAGTGATAGCCAGGCTGCCCTCGGCACAGATACGCAGTATTTT
CATSDSQAALGTDTQYF
>TRBV5-6|TRBJ1-2|-|once
TGTGCCAGCTCTCAGAAACTGTCGGTGGGTTTCGGCTACACCTTC
CASSQKLSVGFGYTF
>TRBV4-2|TRBJ2-7|-|-
TGTGCCAGCAGCCAAGATCCAGGGGGGAATGAGCAGTACTTC
CASSQDPGGNEQYF
>TRBV2|TRBJ1-5|-|-
TGTGCCAGCAGTGATTGGCAGGGAGACCAGCCCCAGCATTTT
CASSDWQGDQPQHF
>TRBV30|TRBJ1-2|TRBD1|-
TGTGCCTGGGGCCCCCGGACAGGGCACTATGGCTACACCTTC
CAWGPRTGHYGYTF
>TRBV5-1|TRBJ1-5|-|-
TGCGCCAGCAGCTTGGCCGGCCAGGGAACCCAGCCCCAGCATTTT
CASSLAGQGTQPQHF
>TRBV12-3/TRBV12-4|TRBJ2-3|TRBD2|-
TGTGCCAGCAGGCGGACTAGCGGGGGGGCAGATACGCAGTATTTT
CASRRTSGGADTQYF
>TRBV5-1|TRBJ2-5|-|-
TGCGCCAGCAGCTTGCGGGGGCTACTGGAGACCCAGTACTTC
CASSLRGLLETQYF
>TRBV27|TRBJ2-7|TRBD2|-
TGTGCCAGCAGTATCCTAGCGGGAGGGCTCAACGAGCAGTACTTC
CASSILAGGLNEQYF
>TRBV24-1|TRBJ1-2|-|-
TGTGCCACCACTAAGTCGTGCAGGGGAAACTATGGCTACACCTTC
CATTKSCRGNYGYTF
>TRBV10-3|TRBJ2-4|-|-
TGTGCCATCAGTGAGGAGGCCGGACAGCTAGCCAAAAACATTCAGTACTTC
CAISEEAGQLAKNIQYF
>TRBV5-1|TRBJ2-7|-|once
TGCGCCAGCAGCTTGGGAGATAGCGGCGCCTACGAGCAGTACTTC
CASSLGDSGAYEQYF
>TRBV7-3|TRBJ2-1|-|-
TGTGCCAGCAGCTTAACGGGGCGTGAGCAGTTCTTC
CASSLTGREQFF
>TRBV20-1|TRBJ2-7|-|-
TGCAGTGCTGGAAGGGGGAGAAAAGGGTCCTACGAGCAGTACTTC
CSAGRGRKGSYEQYF
>TRBV18|TRBJ2-5|TRBD1|-
TGTGCCAGCTCACCGATGATGGGACAGGGGGCACGGGAGACCCAGTACTTC
CASSPMMGQGARETQYF
>TRBV20-1|TRBJ1-1|-|once
TGCAGTGCCCCGCGGCCAAGGGGGGAGAACACTGAAGCTTTCTTT
CSAPRPRGENTEAFF
>TRBV11-2|TRBJ2-7|TRBD1|-
TGTGCCAGCAGCTTAACTGGGACAGACTACGAGCAGTACTTC
CASSLTGTDYEQYF
>TRBV12-3/TRBV12-4|TRBJ1-2|-|-
TGTGCCAGCAGTTTAGGATCCTATGGCTACACCTTC
CASSLGSYGYTF
>TRBV29-1|TRBJ2-2|-|-
TGCAGCGTTGAATTGCGGAGGAACACCGGGGAGCTGTTTTTT
CSVELRRNTGELFF
>TRBV27|TRBJ1-1|TRBD1|-
TGTGCCAGCAGTCTTATTACGGGGACAGGCACTGAAGCTTTCTTT
CASSLITGTGTEAFF
>TRBV20-1|TRBJ2-7|-|-
TGCAGTGCTAGAAGGCCGGACGACGAGCAGTACTTC
CSARRPDDEQYF
>TRBV29-1|TRBJ1-3|-|once
TGCAGCGTTGCCAGGGATGCTGGAAACACCATATATTTT
CSVARDAGNTIYF
>TRBV14|TRBJ2-7|TRBD1|once
TGTGCCAGCAGCCAAACCCGGGACAGAGACTACGAGCAGTACTTC
CASSQTRDRDYEQYF
>TRBV20-1|TRBJ1-1|-|once
TGCAGTGCCCACCAAGGAGGCACTGAAGCTTTCTTT
CSAHQGGTEAFF
>TRBV20-1|TRBJ2-7|-|-
TGCAGTGCTCGCCTTAGCGGCACCTACGAGCAGTACTTC
CSARLSGTYEQYF
>TRBV5-4|TRBJ2-5|-|-
TGTGCCAGCAGCCCCAGGGGCTATGAGACCCAGTACTTC
CASSPRGYETQYF
>TRBV20-1|TRBJ1-2|TRBD1|-
TGCAGTGCTAGAGCATACAGGGGCGATGGCTACACCTTC
CSARAYRGDGYTF
>TRBV3-1|TRBJ1-1|-|once
TGTGCCAGCAGCCTAGGGGGAAGTGGCACTGAAGCTTTCTTT
CASSLGGSGTEAFF
>TRBV7-2|TRBJ2-7|-|-
TGTGCCAGCAGCTTAAGAACAGGGGGGGCCTACGAGCAGTACTTC
CASSLRTGGAYEQYF
>TRBV25-1|TRBJ2-5|-|once
TGTGCCAGCAGTGACGGCCAGGGCGGACAGACCCAGTACTTC
CASSDGQGGQTQYF
>TRBV27|TRBJ1-4|-|-
TGTGCCAGCAGTTTCCGGGGGCTGAATGAAAAACTGTTTTTT
CASSFRGLNEKLFF
>TRBV24-1|TRBJ2-3|-|-
TGTGCCACCAGTGATCCTGGGGATACGCAGTATTTT
CATSDPGDTQYF